A single sample gave rise to the 28 T cell receptor beta chains below, sequenced in a study of T cell responses to AZD1222 COVID-19 vaccine. Sequencing was performed with immunoSEQ multiplex PCR; in TCRdb, only in-frame clones are kept and a portion is missing. The table has over 150,000 clones, around 90% seen once. The sample consisted of peripheral blood, taken on day 0 of AZD1222 vaccination. These receptors all stem from an adult in good health.

A single count supports this clone. The chain links TRBV6-2 or TRBV6-3 to TRBJ2-5, with D possibly being TRBD1 (6 bases). This CDR3 contains 13 residues. V shed 6 bases and J shed 0 bases, with 8 bases lying between them. Per the germline V gene, CDR1 is MNHEY and CDR2 is SVGEGT. The CDR3 spells CASSGQNQETQYF. The CDR3 coding sequence is TGTGCCAGCAGCGGACAGAACCAAGAGACCCAGTACTTC.

The chain carries TRBV7-9 and TRBJ1-2; possibly TRBD1 for D (6 bases). Trimming shortened V by 3 bases and J by 11 bases, and 16 bases separated the two germline ends. Germline CDR1 reads SEHNR; CDR2 reads FQNEAQ (reference sequence). The CDR3 loop spans 13 amino acids. CDR3 sequence: CASSFSLYREYTF. For the CDR3, the DNA is TGTGCCAGCAGCTTTAGCCTTTACAGGGAGTACACCTTC.

V gene TRBV3-1 (or the pseudogene TRBV3-2) combines with J gene TRBJ2-7, with D perhaps matching TRBD1 or TRBD2 (5 bases each). In germline, CDR1 is LGHDT, CDR2 YNNKEL (reference sequence). The CDR3 sequence is 14 residues long. V lost 5 bases, J lost 6 bases, and 17 bases lay in between. The CDR3: CASSYSGTKGEQYF. As DNA, the CDR3 is TGTGCCAGCAGCTACTCCGGGACCAAGGGCGAGCAGTACTTC.

The rearrangement joins TRBV7-8 to TRBJ2-7, with 14 positions matching TRBD2. V dropped 5 bases and J dropped 12; count of bases not matched to a gene: 12. The CDR3 sequence is 15 residues long. Germline V gene lookup returns CDR1 SGHVS and CDR2 FQNEAQ. The CDR3 DNA is TGTGCCAGCAGCGCAGGGTCGACTAGCGGGGGGGTTTGGTACTTC. It codes for CASSAGSTSGGVWYF.

The rearrangement links TRBV5-1 to TRBJ2-2, with TRBD1 identical over 7 bases. The CDR3 loop spans 15 amino acids. Germline CDR1 SGHRS, CDR2 YFSETQ. V lost 2 bases to trimming and J lost 4 bases; unmatched junction nucleotides: 5. The CDR3 sequence: CASSFADRVTGELFF. In DNA, the CDR3 is TGCGCCAGCAGCTTCGCCGACAGGGTCACCGGGGAGCTGTTTTTT.

The chain is built from TRBV10-3 and TRBJ2-7, with TRBD2 matching over 8 bases. CDR1 ENHRY and CDR2 SYGVKD come from the germline V gene. V shed 3 bases and J 3 bases; nucleotides not matched to a gene: 7. CDR3 size: 15 residues. The CDR3 here is CAISDSLAGLYEQYF. DNA of the CDR3: TGTGCCATCAGTGATAGTCTAGCGGGTCTCTACGAGCAGTACTTC.

This sequence joins TRBV11-2 and TRBJ1-3, with 9 bases matching TRBD1. From germline, CDR1 is SGHAT and CDR2 FQNNGV. There are 16 residues in the CDR3. J lost 8 bases, V lost 6 bases, and 14 bases had no gene match. This CDR3 reads CASRPGTGGAGDTIYF. In nucleotides, the CDR3 is TGTGCCAGCAGACCGGGAACAGGGGGCGCAGGGGACACCATATATTTT.

The chain links TRBV28 to TRBJ2-1, with 7 positions matching TRBD2. Germline trimming cut 8 bases from V and 0 bases from J; bases unmatched to any gene: 7. This CDR3 is built from 15 residues. Looked up from germline, CDR1 is MDHEN and CDR2 is SYDVKM. CDR3 amino acids: CASRVGGSSYNEQFF. The CDR3 DNA follows: TGTGCCAGCCGCGTCGGGGGGAGCTCCTACAATGAGCAGTTCTTC.

CDR3 amino acids: CASSLGGQGGNEKLFF. Written as DNA, the CDR3 is TGCGCCAGCAGCTTGGGGGGACAGGGAGGAAATGAAAAACTGTTTTTT. This sequence joins TRBV5-1 and TRBJ1-4; TRBD1 matches at 9 bases. Unmatched junction bases numbered 5, after V lost 0 bases and J lost 5 bases. CDR3 length: 16 residues. The V gene's germline CDR1 is SGHRS and CDR2 YFSETQ. The variable domain in full, with the rest retrieved from reference TRBV5-1 and TRBJ1-4, is KAGVTQTPRYLIKTRGQQVTLSCSPISGHRSVSWYQQTPGQGLQFLFEYFSETQRNKGNFPGRFSGRQFSNSRSEMNVSTLELGDSALYLCASSLGGQGGNEKLFFGSGTQLSVL.

V gene TRBV7-2 combines with J gene TRBJ2-7, with D possibly TRBD1 on 6 matching bases. Germline loops: CDR1 SGHTA, CDR2 FQGNSA. The CDR3 spans 15 residues. The V and J ends lost 6 bases and 0 bases respectively, with 15 bases between them. CDR3: CASSRTQGNSYEQYF. CDR3 coding DNA: TGTGCCAGCAGTCGCACTCAGGGGAACTCCTACGAGCAGTACTTC.

This sequence joins TRBV5-1 and TRBJ2-7, with TRBD2 identical over 8 bases. Germline CDR1 SGHRS, CDR2 YFSETQ. Losses at the gene ends were 4 bases for V and 5 bases for J; bases not matched to a gene: 5. The CDR3 is 13 residues long. The CDR3: CASSLQTSDEQYF. The CDR3 nucleotides read TGCGCCAGCAGCCTACAGACTAGCGACGAGCAGTACTTC.

The J gene is TRBJ2-5, the V gene TRBV28; TRBD1 is a possible D gene (5 bases). Germline V CDR1 and CDR2: MDHEN, SYDVKM. The CDR3 totals 15 residues. V lost 2 bases, J lost 4 bases, and 14 bases lay in between. The CDR3 protein is CASSLRGVALETQYF. CDR3 nucleotide sequence: TGTGCCAGCAGTTTAAGGGGCGTCGCTTTAGAGACCCAGTACTTC.

This chain connects TRBV19 to TRBJ2-1; 13 bases fit TRBD2. This CDR3 region has 14 residues. From germline, CDR1 is LNHDA and CDR2 SQIVND (reference sequence). Trimming removed 8 bases from V and 2 bases from J; junction bases left unmatched: 0. The CDR3 nucleotides are TGTGCCAGTGGGACTAGCGGGACCTACAATGAGCAGTTCTTC. Its protein is CASGTSGTYNEQFF. Variable domain in full (rest from reference TRBV19 and TRBJ2-1): DGGITQSPKYLFRKEGQNVTLSCEQNLNHDAMYWYRQDPGQGLRLIYYSQIVNDFQKGDIAEGYSVSREKKESFPLTVTSAQKNPTAFYLCASGTSGTYNEQFFGPGTRLTVL.

This clone appeared once. V usage is TRBV7-9 and J usage is TRBJ1-4; 9 bases align to TRBD1. The CDR3 length is 14 residues. After removal of 6 bases from V and 8 bases from J, the junction contained 7 bases not matched to a gene. The germline gives CDR1 SEHNR, CDR2 FQNEAQ (reference sequence). The CDR3 region has the DNA TGTGCCAGCAGAGAACAGGGGGCTGGAGAAAAACTGTTTTTT. It encodes CASREQGAGEKLFF.

CDR3 region: CASSDLRGSSYEQYF. The CDR3 bases are TGTGCCAGCAGTGATTTGAGGGGTTCCTCCTACGAGCAGTACTTC. This chain links TRBV2 with TRBJ2-7, with D perhaps assigned TRBD1 or TRBD2 (5 bases each). The V end lost 3 bases, the J end lost 0 bases, and 12 bases lay between the germline ends. The germline V gene encodes CDR1 SNHLY and CDR2 FYNNEI. The CDR3 is 15 residues long.

V usage is TRBV2 and J usage is TRBJ2-7, with D perhaps matching TRBD1 (6 bases). There are 15 residues in the CDR3. The germline gives CDR1 SNHLY, CDR2 FYNNEI. Trimming removed 6 bases at V and 0 bases at J, with 15 bases between. CDR3 in DNA: TGTGCCAGCAGGCAACAGGGCGTTAGCTCCTACGAGCAGTACTTC. It specifies CASRQQGVSSYEQYF.

The chain links TRBV13 to TRBJ1-2; no clear D gene. The length of the CDR3 is 17 residues. Per the germline V gene, CDR1 is PRHDT and CDR2 is FYEKMQ (reference sequence). V was trimmed by 0 bases and J by 4 bases, leaving 18 bases between them. The CDR3 region is CASSLGPGIAALYGYTF. CDR3 bases: TGTGCCAGCAGCTTAGGCCCCGGGATCGCGGCCCTCTATGGCTACACCTTC.

J is TRBJ1-3 and V is TRBV9; no clear D gene. The germline V and J ends were trimmed by 4 bases and 4 bases, with 12 bases remaining between them. The CDR3 spans 14 residues. From germline, CDR1 is SGDLS and CDR2 YYNGEE. The CDR3 loop is CASSYTDSGNTIYF. For the CDR3, the DNA is TGTGCCAGCAGCTATACGGACTCCGGAAACACCATATATTTT.

This rearrangement joins TRBV7-3 to TRBJ2-1; D might be TRBD1 (6 bases). Germline loops: CDR1 SGHTA, CDR2 FQGTGA. The CDR3 totals 14 residues. Trimming took off 5 bases at V and 4 bases at J, with 12 bases between the two ends. The CDR3 region is CASSPYTGYNEQFF. In DNA, the CDR3 is TGTGCCAGCAGCCCATACACAGGGTACAATGAGCAGTTCTTC.

This sequence joins TRBV6-6 and TRBJ2-7, with TRBD2 matching over 11 bases. Germline CDR1 reads MNHNY; CDR2 reads SVGAGI (reference sequence). This CDR3 is built from 16 residues. The V and J ends lost 4 bases and 1 base, in that order; junction bases with no gene match: 6. The CDR3 here is CASSSTASGGSYEQYF. CDR3 coding DNA: TGTGCCAGCAGTTCAACTGCTAGCGGGGGGTCCTACGAGCAGTACTTC.

The chain links TRBV19 to TRBJ2-3; 9 nucleotides agree with TRBD1. This CDR3 spans 14 amino acids. V was clipped by 3 bases and J by 3 bases; unmatched bases: 1. Looked up from germline, CDR1 is LNHDA and CDR2 is SQIVND (reference sequence). The CDR3 protein is CASSMGTGTDTQYF. Written as DNA, the CDR3 is TGTGCCAGTAGTATGGGGACAGGGACAGATACGCAGTATTTT.

This chain connects TRBV3-1 (or the pseudogene TRBV3-2) to TRBJ2-7, with TRBD2 matching over 8 bases. The CDR3 is 14 amino acids. Unmatched junction bases numbered 9, after V lost 4 bases and J lost 7 bases. CDR1 is LGHDT, CDR2 YNNKEL, per germline (reference sequence). The CDR3 coding sequence is TGTGCCAGCAGCCTCGGGGGGGCCGGTGGGGAGCAGTACTTC. Translating it yields CASSLGGAGGEQYF.

The chain recombines TRBV9 with TRBJ1-3; no clear D gene. Germline lookup yields CDR1 SGDLS and CDR2 YYNGEE. Between the trimmed V and J ends, which lost 5 bases and 1 base, there was a span of 16 bases. This CDR3 is 16 amino acids long. The chain's CDR3 is CASSVGQVPSGNTIYF. DNA of the CDR3: TGTGCCAGCAGTGTCGGGCAGGTGCCTTCTGGAAACACCATATATTTT. Variable domain in full (rest from reference TRBV9 and TRBJ1-3): DSGVTQTPKHLITATGQRVTLRCSPRSGDLSVYWYQQSLDQGLQFLIQYYNGEERAKGNILERFSAQQFPDLHSELNLSSLELGDSALYFCASSVGQVPSGNTIYFGEGSWLTVV.

The chain carries TRBV5-1 and TRBJ2-2, with TRBD1 identical over 7 bases. The length of the CDR3 is 15 residues. Germline values: CDR1 SGHRS, CDR2 YFSETQ. The junction had 7 bases not matched to a gene; V was cut back by 4 bases and J by 4 bases. CDR3 DNA sequence: TGCGCCAGCAGCGCCCGGGACAGTGCCACCGGGGAGCTGTTTTTT. Translation: CASSARDSATGELFF. The full variable domain, its missing parts supplied by reference TRBV5-1 and TRBJ2-2, is KAGVTQTPRYLIKTRGQQVTLSCSPISGHRSVSWYQQTPGQGLQFLFEYFSETQRNKGNFPGRFSGRQFSNSRSEMNVSTLELGDSALYLCASSARDSATGELFFGEGSRLTVL.

The rearrangement joins TRBV27 to TRBJ1-1; D may be TRBD1 (6 bases). CDR1 is MNHEY and CDR2 is SMNVEV in the germline V gene (reference sequence). Trimming pared 5 bases from V and 3 bases from J, leaving 13 bases between. There are 14 residues in the CDR3. For the CDR3, the DNA is TGTGCCAGCAGTCCCACAGGGAGGGACACTGAAGCTTTCTTT. Amino acids: CASSPTGRDTEAFF.

This clone was observed a single time. This rearrangement joins TRBV3-1 (or the pseudogene TRBV3-2) to TRBJ2-7; TRBD2 aligns across 11 bases. The CDR3 spans 15 residues. With 3 bases clipped from V and 3 bases from J, the junction kept 4 bases outside the gene matches. Germline assignment: CDR1 LGHDT and CDR2 YNNKEL (reference sequence). The CDR3 DNA follows: TGTGCCAGCAGCCAGTCCGGGACTAGCGGCTACGAGCAGTACTTC. It yields the protein CASSQSGTSGYEQYF.

CDR3 bases: TGCGCCAGCAGCTGGGACAGGGAGAACACTGAAGCTTTCTTT. It translates to CASSWDRENTEAFF. This sequence joins TRBV5-1 and TRBJ1-1; 9 bases fit TRBD1. Germline V CDR1 and CDR2: SGHRS, YFSETQ. The CDR3 is 14 amino acids. V lost 3 bases, J lost 1 base, and 1 base stayed unmatched. The full variable domain, its missing parts supplied by reference TRBV5-1 and TRBJ1-1, is KAGVTQTPRYLIKTRGQQVTLSCSPISGHRSVSWYQQTPGQGLQFLFEYFSETQRNKGNFPGRFSGRQFSNSRSEMNVSTLELGDSALYLCASSWDRENTEAFFGQGTRLTVV.

The rearrangement uses TRBV28 and TRBJ1-3, with D possibly being TRBD1 (6 bases). CDR3 length: 15 residues. With 5 bases removed from V and 2 bases from J, the gap between germline ends came to 13 bases. CDR1 is MDHEN and CDR2 is SYDVKM in the germline V gene. For the CDR3, the DNA is TGTGCCAGCAGTCCCTCAGGGGCTACTGGAAACACCATATATTTT. Translated: CASSPSGATGNTIYF.